The entry below describes one TCR delta chain. Antigen unknown. A far larger clone is just one base off, so this is likely a read error. The same CDR3 is also encoded by other DNA sequences in this sample. The CDR3 spans 23 residues. V trimming: 0 bases; J trimming: 0 bases; junction bases outside the gene matches: 23. Germline V gives CDR1 GEAIGNYY, CDR2 EKD. The data were obtained in a study of γδ T cells in repeated Plasmodium falciparum infection. TRG and TRD sequences were obtained from every sorted gammadelta sample. TCRdb re-called the multiplex PCR reads via CATT. This table has tens of thousands of delta-chain clones, around 2% appearing once. Study outcomes and limitations: Malian children's Vdelta2-negative repertoires appeared more expanded and less diverse than Australians'.

Flow sorting of PBMC yielded separate Vgamma9/Vdelta2+ and Vdelta2-negative gammadelta T cell populations for bulk repertoire analysis. Sequencing used gamma-delta T cells from blood. The TCR was taken from a pool of human donors (malaria-infected and uninfected, not separated). This sequence joins TRDV2 and TRDJ1, with 11 bases identical to TRDD3. No J segment appears in TCRdb, so it was assigned here by matching the sequence to germline. CDR3 nucleotides: TGTGCCTGTGACACCGTAAAAGGTCAGATATTGGGGGATACGGACAGGTACACCGATAAACTCATCTTT. This gives the protein CACDTVKGQILGDTDRYTDKLIF.